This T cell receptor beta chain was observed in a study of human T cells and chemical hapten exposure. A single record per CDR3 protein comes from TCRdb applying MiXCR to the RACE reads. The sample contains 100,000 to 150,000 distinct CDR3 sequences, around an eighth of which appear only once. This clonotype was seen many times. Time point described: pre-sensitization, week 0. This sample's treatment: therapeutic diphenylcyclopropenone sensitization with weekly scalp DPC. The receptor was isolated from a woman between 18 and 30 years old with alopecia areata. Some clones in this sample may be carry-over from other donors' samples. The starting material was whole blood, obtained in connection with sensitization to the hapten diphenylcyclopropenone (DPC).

The CDR3 DNA sequence: TGTGCCAGCAGCCCCAGCGGCGGGCATGAAAAACTGTTTTTT. Its protein is CASSPSGGHEKLFF. The V gene is TRBV3-1, the J gene TRBJ1-4; D not certain. The germline V gene has CDR1 LGHDT and CDR2 YNNKEL (reference sequence). The ends were cut back, 4 bases at V and 6 bases at J, with 12 bases in the middle. This CDR3 contains 14 residues.